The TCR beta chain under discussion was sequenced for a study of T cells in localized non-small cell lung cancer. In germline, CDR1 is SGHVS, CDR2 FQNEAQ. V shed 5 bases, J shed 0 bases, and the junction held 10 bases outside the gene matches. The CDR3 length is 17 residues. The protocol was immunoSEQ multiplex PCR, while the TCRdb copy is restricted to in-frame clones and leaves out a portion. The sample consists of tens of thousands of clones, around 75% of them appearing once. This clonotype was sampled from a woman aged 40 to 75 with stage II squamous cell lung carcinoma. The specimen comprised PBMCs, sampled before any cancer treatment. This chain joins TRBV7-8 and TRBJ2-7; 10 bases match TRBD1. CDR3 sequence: CASSKRQGAESSYEQYF. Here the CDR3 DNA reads TGTGCCAGCAGCAAGAGACAGGGGGCTGAGTCCTCCTACGAGCAGTACTTC. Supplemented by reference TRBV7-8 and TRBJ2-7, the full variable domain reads GAGVSQSPRYKVAKRGQDVALRCDPISGHVSLFWYQQALGQGPEFLTYFQNEAQLDKSGLPSDRFFAERPEGSVSTLKIQRTQQEDSAVYLCASSKRQGAESSYEQYFGPGTRLTVT.